The rows below give T cell receptor beta chains drawn from one sample of a study of human T cells and chemical hapten exposure. TCRdb redid the calling of the RACE reads with MiXCR, one entry per CDR3 protein. The repertoire holds approximately 400,000 distinct CDR3 sequences, with approximately 5% as singletons. The sample in question was whole blood, obtained in connection with sensitization to the hapten diphenylcyclopropenone (DPC). The receptors come from a woman in her 50s with alopecia areata. Some clones in this sample may be carry-over from other donors' samples. Each CDR3 is given with its conserved first and last residue. A D gene is named only where the DNA matches it firmly. Where a row states a size, it is once, few, many or the class of an expanded clone; other rows omit it.

length	J	D	V	size	CDR3	DNA
15	TRBJ2-7	NA	TRBV11-2	many	CASSLYGAGTYEQYF	TGTGCCAGCAGCTTATATGGGGCCGGGACCTACGAGCAGTACTTC
16	TRBJ2-2	TRBD2	TRBV7-2	many	CASSQQSGGGTGELFF	TGTGCCAGCAGCCAGCAAAGCGGGGGGGGCACCGGGGAGCTGTTTTTT
15	TRBJ2-3	NA	TRBV3-1	many	CASSRRALRADTQYF	TGTGCCAGCAGTCGCCGGGCCCTAAGGGCAGATACGCAGTATTTT
15	TRBJ2-3	TRBD2	TRBV3-1	many	CASSQTSGSGDTQYF	TGTGCCAGCAGCCAAACTAGCGGGAGTGGGGATACGCAGTATTTT
11	TRBJ2-2	NA	TRBV10-3	many	CAISELGELFF	TGTGCCATCAGTGAATTGGGGGAGCTGTTTTTT
15	TRBJ1-1	TRBD1	TRBV3-1	few	CASSPGDRHAIEAFF	TGTGCCAGCAGCCCAGGGGACAGGCACGCGATTGAAGCTTTCTTT
15	TRBJ1-5	NA	TRBV4-1	many	CASSQEGRGNQPQHF	TGCGCCAGCAGCCAAGAGGGCAGGGGCAATCAGCCCCAGCATTTT
15	TRBJ2-1	NA	TRBV4-2	many	CASSQEGRGGNEQFF	TGTGCCAGCAGCCAAGAGGGGCGGGGAGGCAATGAGCAGTTCTTC
12	TRBJ2-5	NA	TRBV12-3/TRBV12-4	many	CASSQLGETQYF	TGTGCCAGCAGTCAATTAGGAGAGACCCAGTACTTC
14	TRBJ2-7	TRBD1	TRBV5-5	many	CASSHGQGRDEQYF	TGTGCCAGCAGCCACGGACAGGGGAGAGACGAGCAGTACTTC
14	TRBJ2-1	TRBD2	TRBV20-1	few	CSAEGLAGYNEQFF	TGCAGTGCCGAAGGGCTAGCGGGATACAATGAGCAGTTCTTC
16	TRBJ2-3	NA	TRBV5-1	few	CASSPPSVVAPDTQYF	TGCGCCAGCAGCCCACCCTCTGTGGTAGCACCGGATACGCAGTATTTT
14	TRBJ2-3	NA	TRBV5-4	many	CASSLETSTDTQYF	TGTGCCAGCAGCTTGGAAACTAGCACAGATACGCAGTATTTT
13	TRBJ2-7	NA	TRBV18	many	CASSPGRTYEQYF	TGTGCCAGCTCACCCGGACGGACCTACGAGCAGTACTTC
14	TRBJ2-1	NA	TRBV9	few	CASSVGQTYNEQFF	TGTGCCAGCAGCGTAGGCCAGACCTACAATGAGCAGTTCTTC
16	TRBJ1-1	TRBD1	TRBV4-1	many	CASSQNTGDGNTEAFF	TGCGCCAGCAGCCAGAACACAGGGGACGGGAACACTGAAGCTTTCTTT
13	TRBJ1-3	NA	TRBV11-3	few	CASSFPGANTIYF	TGTGCCAGCAGCTTTCCAGGGGCCAACACCATATATTTT
11	TRBJ2-7	NA	TRBV5-4	NA	CASSFGIEQYF	TGTGCCAGCAGCTTCGGCATAGAGCAGTACTTC
14	TRBJ1-1	TRBD1	TRBV13	few	CASSSVRGRTEAFF	TGTGCCAGCAGCTCCGTCAGGGGGCGAACTGAAGCTTTCTTT
13	TRBJ2-4	TRBD2	TRBV20-1	many	CRKSGGPKNIQYF	TGCAGAAAAAGCGGGGGGCCGAAAAACATTCAGTACTTC
16	TRBJ2-5	TRBD2	TRBV7-8	NA	CASSSVLAGGQETQYF	TGTGCCAGCAGCTCCGTACTAGCGGGAGGGCAAGAGACCCAGTACTTC
15	TRBJ2-1	TRBD1	TRBV7-2	many	CASSTDRGSYNEQFF	TGTGCCAGCAGCACTGACAGGGGCTCCTACAATGAGCAGTTCTTC
13	TRBJ2-5	TRBD1	TRBV20-1	many	CSASPQGLKTQYF	TGCAGTGCTTCCCCACAGGGGTTGAAGACCCAGTACTTC
16	TRBJ2-7	TRBD2	TRBV6-6	NA	CASSYSLADPSYEQYF	TGTGCCAGCAGTTACTCACTAGCGGACCCCTCCTACGAGCAGTACTTC
14	TRBJ1-1	NA	TRBV12-3/TRBV12-4	many	CASSLSGKGTEAFF	TGTGCCAGCAGTTTATCAGGGAAAGGCACTGAAGCTTTCTTT
13	TRBJ1-1	TRBD1	TRBV27	NA	CASRPGQGTEAFF	TGTGCCAGCAGACCAGGACAGGGCACTGAAGCTTTCTTT
16	TRBJ2-2	TRBD2	TRBV20-1	NA	CSAPGLAGGGTGELFF	TGCAGTGCTCCCGGACTAGCGGGAGGAGGGACCGGGGAGCTGTTTTTT
18	TRBJ2-3	TRBD2	TRBV2	few	CASSGPTRLAGAADTQYF	TGTGCCAGCAGCGGACCTACTAGACTAGCGGGAGCCGCAGATACGCAGTATTTT
15	TRBJ2-3	NA	TRBV7-9	many	CASSLRDFGADTQYF	TGTGCCAGCAGCTTGCGGGACTTTGGGGCAGATACGCAGTATTTT
15	TRBJ2-7	NA	TRBV28	many	CASSLIQGLSGEQYF	TGTGCCAGCAGTTTAATTCAGGGCCTTTCCGGGGAGCAGTACTTC
17	TRBJ1-1	NA	TRBV2	few	CASRTPREGLRITEAFF	TGTGCCAGCAGGACCCCACGAGAGGGTCTGCGGATCACTGAAGCTTTCTTT
13	TRBJ2-1	NA	TRBV20-1	many	CSAIQLEYNEQFF	TGCAGTGCTATCCAACTAGAGTACAATGAGCAGTTCTTC
14	TRBJ2-7	NA	TRBV7-2	many	CASSLGGGALEQYF	TGTGCCAGCAGCTTAGGAGGCGGGGCCCTTGAGCAGTACTTC
15	TRBJ2-3	TRBD1	TRBV7-9	many	CASRQLQGFTDTQYF	TGTGCCAGCAGGCAGCTACAGGGGTTCACAGATACGCAGTATTTT
15	TRBJ2-3	TRBD2	TRBV29-1	NA	CSVEDQAGNTDTQYF	TGCAGCGTTGAAGATCAAGCGGGGAACACAGATACGCAGTATTTT
16	TRBJ2-1	TRBD2	TRBV10-1	NA	CASSEKREGLWNEQFF	TGCGCCAGCAGTGAGAAGCGGGAGGGCCTTTGGAATGAGCAGTTCTTC
14	TRBJ2-2	NA	TRBV12-3/TRBV12-4	few	CASGRVGSTGELFF	TGTGCCAGCGGTAGGGTGGGTAGTACCGGGGAGCTGTTTTTT
15	TRBJ2-2	TRBD2	TRBV24-1	few	CATSTGGWSTGELFF	TGTGCCACCAGTACGGGGGGGTGGAGCACCGGGGAGCTGTTTTTT
14	TRBJ2-7	NA	TRBV28	many	CASSLDSGRAEQYF	TGTGCCAGCAGTTTAGATTCAGGGCGGGCCGAGCAGTACTTC
17	TRBJ2-3	NA	TRBV6-6	many	CASSYSSGGLGTDTQYF	TGTGCCAGCAGTTACTCCTCGGGGGGCCTGGGCACAGATACGCAGTATTTT